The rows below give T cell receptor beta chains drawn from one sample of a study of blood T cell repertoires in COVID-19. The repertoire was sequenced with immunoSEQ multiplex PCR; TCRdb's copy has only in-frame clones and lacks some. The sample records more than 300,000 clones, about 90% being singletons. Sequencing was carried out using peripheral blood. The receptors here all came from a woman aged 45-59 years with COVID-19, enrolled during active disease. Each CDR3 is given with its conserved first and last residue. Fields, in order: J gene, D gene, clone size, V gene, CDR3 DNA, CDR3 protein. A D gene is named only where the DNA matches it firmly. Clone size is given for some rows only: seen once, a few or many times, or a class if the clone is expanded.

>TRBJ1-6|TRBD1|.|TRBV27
TGTGCCAGCAGTTTATCGGTCGGGACAGGGGAAATAATCTCTTCACCCCTCCACTTT
CASSLSVGTGEIISSPLHF
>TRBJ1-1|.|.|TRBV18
TGTGCCAGCTCACCAGGGTCAGGGGTGAACACTGAAGCTTTCTTT
CASSPGSGVNTEAFF
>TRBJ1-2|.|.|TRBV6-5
TGTGCCAGCAGACCTAGACAGCTATATGGCTACACCTTC
CASRPRQLYGYTF
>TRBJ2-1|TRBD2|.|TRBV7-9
TGTGCCAGCAGCTTTGGTAGCGGGGTCTCCTACAATGAGCAGTTCTTC
CASSFGSGVSYNEQFF
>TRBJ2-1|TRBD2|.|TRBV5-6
TGTGCCAGCAGCTTGCGGACTAGCGGGGCCTACAATGAGCAGTTCTTC
CASSLRTSGAYNEQFF
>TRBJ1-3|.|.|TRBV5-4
TGTGCCAGCAGCTTGGCCCCTCGACAGTCTGGAAACACCATATATTTT
CASSLAPRQSGNTIYF
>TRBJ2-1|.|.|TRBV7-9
TGTGCCAGCAGCTTAGGGTTTAGCGGAGACAATGAGCAGTTCTTC
CASSLGFSGDNEQFF
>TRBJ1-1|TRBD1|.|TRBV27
TGTGCCAGCAGTTTAAAAGGGGGCGGAAGGCACACTGAAGCTTTCTTT
CASSLKGGGRHTEAFF
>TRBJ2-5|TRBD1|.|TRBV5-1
TGCGCCAGCAGCCTTGGACCAACCGGGACAGAACAAGAGACCCAGTACTTC
CASSLGPTGTEQETQYF
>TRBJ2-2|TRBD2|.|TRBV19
TGTGCCAGTAGACTCAAGCGGGAGTGGACCGGGGAGCTGTTTTTT
CASRLKREWTGELFF
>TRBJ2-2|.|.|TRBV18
TGTGCCAGCTCACGAGGATCAGCCGGGGAGCTGTTTTTT
CASSRGSAGELFF
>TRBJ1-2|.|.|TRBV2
TGTGCCAGCAGTGAAGTCAGGGCTAACTATGGCTACACCTTC
CASSEVRANYGYTF
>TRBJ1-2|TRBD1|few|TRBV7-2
TGTGCCAGCAGCTCACAGGGAGGGACAGGTAGCTATGGCTACACCTTC
CASSSQGGTGSYGYTF
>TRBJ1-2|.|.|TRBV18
TGTGCCAGCTCACCACTGCGGGCCGGCTTGGGAGAACTCTCTAACTATGGCTACACCTTC
CASSPLRAGLGELSNYGYTF
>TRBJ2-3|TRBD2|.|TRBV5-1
TGCGCCAGCAGCCCTACAACCGGGACTAGCGGGGGAGATACGCAGTATTTT
CASSPTTGTSGGDTQYF
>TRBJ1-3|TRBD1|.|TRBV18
TGTGCCAGCTCACCACAGCCGGGACAGGGGAAAGGAAACACCATATATTTT
CASSPQPGQGKGNTIYF
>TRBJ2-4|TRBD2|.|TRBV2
TGTGCCAGCATATCGCGGGGACTAGCAAAAAACATTCAGTACTTC
CASISRGLAKNIQYF
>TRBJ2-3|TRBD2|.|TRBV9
TGTGCCAGCAGCGGGGCGGGAGGGCGTGCAGATACGCAGTATTTT
CASSGAGGRADTQYF
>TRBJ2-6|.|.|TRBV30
TGTGCCTGGTCCAGCTCTGGGGCCAACGTCCTGACTTTC
CAWSSSGANVLTF
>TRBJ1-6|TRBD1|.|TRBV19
TGTGCCAGTAGTACGGGACAGGGGAATAATTCACCCCTCCACTTT
CASSTGQGNNSPLHF
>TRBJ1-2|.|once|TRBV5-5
TGTGCCAGCAGTTTGGGGGATAGGACAGACCCTCTATTTGGCTACACCTTC
CASSLGDRTDPLFGYTF
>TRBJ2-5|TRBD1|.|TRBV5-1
TGCGCCAGCAGCCAAGCCGGGACAGGGGGCGAGAAGACCCAGTACTTC
CASSQAGTGGEKTQYF
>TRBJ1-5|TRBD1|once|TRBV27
TGTGCCAGCAGTAGCTCGACAGGGGGTATAGGCAATCAGCCCCAGCATTTT
CASSSSTGGIGNQPQHF
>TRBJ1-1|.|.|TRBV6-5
TGTGCCAGCAGTCCGCAGGGTTCCAGGAACACTGAAGCTTTCTTT
CASSPQGSRNTEAFF
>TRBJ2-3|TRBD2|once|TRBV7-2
TGTGCCAGCAGCTCCCAGGGAACGGGAGGGCCAGATACGCAGTATTTT
CASSSQGTGGPDTQYF